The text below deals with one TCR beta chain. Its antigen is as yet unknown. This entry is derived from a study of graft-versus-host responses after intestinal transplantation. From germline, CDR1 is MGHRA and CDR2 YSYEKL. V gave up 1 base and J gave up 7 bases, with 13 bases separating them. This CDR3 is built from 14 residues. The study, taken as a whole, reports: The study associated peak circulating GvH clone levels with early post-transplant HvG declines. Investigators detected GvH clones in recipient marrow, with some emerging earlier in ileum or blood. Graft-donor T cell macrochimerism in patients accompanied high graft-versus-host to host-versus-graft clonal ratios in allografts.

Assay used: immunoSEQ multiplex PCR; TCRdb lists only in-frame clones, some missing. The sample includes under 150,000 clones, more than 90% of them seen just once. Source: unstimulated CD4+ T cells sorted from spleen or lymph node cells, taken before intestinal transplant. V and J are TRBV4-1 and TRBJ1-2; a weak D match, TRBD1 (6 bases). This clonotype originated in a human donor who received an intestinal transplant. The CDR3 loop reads CASSQGNREAGYTF. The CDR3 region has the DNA TGCGCCAGCAGCCAAGGTAACAGGGAGGCTGGCTACACCTTC.